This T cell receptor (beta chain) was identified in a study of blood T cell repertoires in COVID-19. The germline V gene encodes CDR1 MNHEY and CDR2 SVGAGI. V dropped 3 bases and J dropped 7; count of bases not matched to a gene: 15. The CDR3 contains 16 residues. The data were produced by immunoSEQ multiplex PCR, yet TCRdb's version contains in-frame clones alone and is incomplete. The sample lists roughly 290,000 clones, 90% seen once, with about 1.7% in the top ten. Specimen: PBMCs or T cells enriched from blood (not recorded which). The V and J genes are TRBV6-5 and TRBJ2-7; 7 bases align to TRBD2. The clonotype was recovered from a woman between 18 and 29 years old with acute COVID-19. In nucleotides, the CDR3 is TGTGCCAGCAGTTATTCGGGCGGGAGAGGGGTAGGGGAGCAGTACTTC. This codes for CASSYSGGRGVGEQYF.